This TCR beta chain was sequenced for a study of OX40 agonist ivuxolimab in advanced cancers. Notes on the study in general: Among the least clonally expanded were partial responders at 0.1-3.0 mg/kg. Clones of CD4+ and CD8+ blood T cells grew by week 6 at doses of 0.1 to 3.0 mg/kg.

The length of the CDR3 is 14 residues. Trimming took off 11 bases at V and 0 bases at J, with 13 bases between the two ends. Germline lookup yields CDR1 SNHLY and CDR2 FYNNEI. The sampling schedule covered blood at baseline, cycle 4 day 1, and cycle 7 day 1. Points on this clone: Its cognate antigen is unknown.

TCRdb's table, derived via immunoSEQ multiplex PCR, lists solely in-frame clones and lacks some. The sample lists around 45,000 clones; over 60% were seen once. The source is an adult with an advanced solid tumor such as melanoma, head and neck, liver or kidney cancer. V gene TRBV2 combines with J gene TRBJ2-2; D unresolved. The sample consisted of CD4+ or CD8+ T cells sorted from blood, taken in a trial of the OX40 agonist ivuxolimab. The CDR3 protein is CAGRGTANTGELFF. In DNA form, the CDR3 reads TGTGCCGGCCGCGGCACAGCGAACACCGGGGAGCTGTTTTTT. Complete variable domain (other parts from reference TRBV2 and TRBJ2-2): EPEVTQTPSHQVTQMGQEVILRCVPISNHLYFYWYRQILGQKVEFLVSFYNNEISEKSEIFDDQFSVERPDGSNFTLKIRSTKLEDSAMYFCAGRGTANTGELFFGEGSRLTVL.